This T cell receptor (beta chain) was documented in a study of blood T cells in healthy people across ages. The authors ran a second PCR of about 6 to 11 cycles using a sample-barcoded 5' primer and a J-beta primer mix. TCRdb fed the 5' RACE reads into MiXCR, producing one record per CDR3 protein. The repertoire has about 680,000 distinct CDR3 sequences, roughly 49% of them found once; the top ten carry 30% to 35%. Sequenced: blood. This TCR was sampled from a woman aged 55-69 years in good health.

The DNA for the CDR3 is TGTGCCAGCAGACCCGGGACTAGGGGCTACGAGCAGTACTTC. This codes for CASRPGTRGYEQYF. The chain uses TRBV7-8 and TRBJ2-1, with TRBD2 identical over 8 bases. The DNA end favors TRBJ2-7, so the J call may be wrong. Germline CDR1 and CDR2: SGHVS and FQNEAQ. There are 14 residues in the CDR3.